Shown below are 8 T cell receptor beta chains from a single sample sequenced in a study of blood T cell repertoires in COVID-19. Only in-frame clones appear in the TCRdb table, and some are missing; sequencing was by immunoSEQ multiplex PCR. Of approximately 300,000 clones detected, roughly 88% appear once; the ten largest clones hold 3% to 4%. The sequenced material came from peripheral blood. The receptors derive from a woman aged 50 to 60 with active or convalescent COVID-19.

The V call is TRBV4-1, the J call TRBJ1-5; D may be TRBD1 (5 bases). This CDR3 has 16 amino acids. Germline CDR1 is MGHRA and CDR2 is YSYEKL. V lost 1 base and J 4 bases, leaving 14 bases between the germline ends. DNA for the CDR3: TGCGCCAGCAGCCAAGCTGTTGACAGACGAAATCAGCCCCAGCATTTT. This translates into CASSQAVDRRNQPQHF.

This clone was seen once. The chain links TRBV19 to TRBJ2-5, with a weak D call TRBD1 (6 bases). V was clipped by 1 base and J by 5 bases, with 17 bases between them. Germline V gives CDR1 LNHDA, CDR2 SQIVND (reference sequence). This CDR3 has 16 amino acids. Written as DNA, the CDR3 is TGTGCCAGTAGTATAGGTCAGGGGTCGCCCTTCGAGACCCAGTACTTC. It specifies CASSIGQGSPFETQYF.

V usage is TRBV7-9 and J usage is TRBJ2-3; maybe TRBD1 (5 bases). This CDR3 region has 15 residues. Germline CDR1 SEHNR, CDR2 FQNEAQ (reference sequence). V was pared by 2 bases and J by 0 bases, with 9 bases between. The CDR3 loop is CASSLLQGSTDTQYF. The CDR3 DNA is TGTGCCAGCAGCTTATTGCAGGGAAGCACAGATACGCAGTATTTT.

The chain carries TRBV19 and TRBJ1-1; weak D call: TRBD1 (5 bases). CDR1 LNHDA and CDR2 SQIVND come from the germline V gene (reference sequence). The CDR3 runs 14 residues. Trimming shortened V by 8 bases and J by 5 bases, and 18 bases separated the two germline ends. The CDR3 spells CASQTTQGRTEAFF. CDR3 DNA: TGTGCCAGTCAAACTACCCAGGGTAGGACTGAAGCTTTCTTT.

The CDR3 spells CASSILGTVDGYTF. The DNA of the CDR3 is TGTGCCAGTAGTATCCTCGGGACAGTAGATGGCTACACCTTC. This chain joins TRBV19 and TRBJ1-2, with 7 nucleotides matching TRBD1. CDR3 length equals 14 residues. With 3 bases clipped from V and 6 bases from J, the junction kept 7 bases outside the gene matches. The germline CDR1 and CDR2 sequences are LNHDA and SQIVND (reference sequence).

This chain links TRBV27 with TRBJ1-6, with 10 positions matching TRBD1. V was pared by 6 bases and J by 10 bases, with 15 bases of the junction left unmatched. Looked up from germline, CDR1 is MNHEY and CDR2 is SMNVEV (reference sequence). The CDR3 spans 17 residues. The CDR3 is CASSLNRDRGSRSPLHF. The CDR3 bases are TGTGCCAGCAGCTTAAACCGGGACAGGGGTAGTAGGTCACCCCTCCACTTT.

With respect to this clone: The same CDR3 is also encoded by other DNA sequences in this sample. This chain links TRBV6-2 or TRBV6-3 with TRBJ1-2; TRBD1 matches at 8 bases. There are 12 residues in the CDR3. Germline V lookup: CDR1 MNHEY, CDR2 SVGEGT. V trimming: 6 bases; J trimming: 5 bases; junction bases outside the gene matches: 2. The CDR3 loop is CASSWTGYGYTF. The CDR3 DNA sequence: TGTGCCAGCAGCTGGACAGGGTATGGCTACACCTTC.

The J gene is TRBJ2-4, the V gene TRBV27, with D possibly TRBD2 on 6 matching bases. V was cut by 3 bases and J by 1 base, with 13 bases left in between. This CDR3 region has 16 residues. Looked up from germline, CDR1 is MNHEY and CDR2 is SMNVEV (reference sequence). The CDR3 reads CASSLGLGGAKNIQYF. The CDR3 nucleotides are TGTGCCAGCAGTTTGGGTCTTGGGGGGGCCAAAAACATTCAGTACTTC.